This T cell receptor (beta chain) was identified during a study of shared clonotypes between healthy human individuals. Tens of thousands of T cell genomes, or around 180 ng DNA, went into the sorted-subset replicate PCRs. The data were produced by immunoSEQ multiplex PCR, yet TCRdb's version contains in-frame clones alone and is incomplete. The data hold a few million clones, with around nine tenths observed a single time. The study's findings and limits: Researchers found naive subsets generally carried larger estimated richness than memory subsets.

V dropped 4 bases and J dropped 7; count of bases not matched to a gene: 12. Germline assignment: CDR1 ENHRY and CDR2 SYGVKD. The CDR3 loop spans 15 amino acids. On this clone itself: Its antigen is not identified.

Each sample came from a Caucasian adult donor living in Nashville, Tennessee. The origin of this receptor is a man aged 18 to 29 in good health. The chain recombines TRBV10-3 with TRBJ1-2; 7 bases align to TRBD1. The sequencing sample was made of naive CD4+ T cells sorted from blood. Sample subset: CD45RA+ positively selected. CDR3 sequence (DNA): TGTGCCATCAGTGTAGTGGGGGACAGCCTCCTTGGCTACACCTTC. This gives the protein CAISVVGDSLLGYTF.